This T cell receptor (beta chain) was retrieved from a study of cytomegalovirus exposure and HLA in healthy donors. Study findings and constraints: Further analysis, carried out later, found HLA-associated TCR beta chains more clonally expanded than equally common other chains. Researchers left out some V segments, among them TRBV6-2 and TRBV6-3, as indistinguishable. HLA alleles showed associations with 16,951 TCR beta sequences in a later analysis, at a 0.05 false discovery rate.

About this clone itself: Its antigen is unidentified.

PCR amplification relied on 60 Vbeta primers (plus 13 Jbeta primers). Sequencing used immunoSEQ multiplex PCR; TCRdb keeps in-frame clones, though not all of them. This sample has about 180,000 clones, with about four fifths found just once. The V gene end was trimmed by 3 bases and the J gene end by 0 bases; junction bases not matched to a gene: 7. This CDR3 has 17 residues. Germline V gives CDR1 SNHLY, CDR2 FYNNEI. The rearrangement links TRBV2 to TRBJ1-3; 8 nucleotides agree with TRBD1. Sequencing was done on a sample of PBMCs. This sequence was found in a woman in her thirties in good health and CMV-seronegative. CDR3 protein: CASSDARQGFSGNTIYF. CDR3 nucleotide sequence: TGTGCCAGCAGTGACGCCCGACAGGGGTTCTCTGGAAACACCATATATTTT.